The rows below give T cell receptor beta chains drawn from one sample of a study of T cell responses to AZD1222 COVID-19 vaccine. The assay was immunoSEQ multiplex PCR, and TCRdb's table has in-frame clones only and misses some. The table lists 85,000 to 120,000 clones, roughly 88% of them singletons. The input for sequencing was peripheral blood, taken on day 0 of AZD1222 vaccination. Every receptor here comes from an adult in good health. The CDR3 runs from the conserved cysteine through the conserved F or W. The D gene is left open where the match is weak. The size of a clone is reported for some rows only, either as once, few or many, or as a class for expanded clones.

cdr3_aa: CASSEEPSGSYEQYF
d_call: TRBD2
v_call: TRBV6-1
clone_size: many
j_call: TRBJ2-7

cdr3_aa: CASSETYRGHTF
d_call: TRBD1
v_call: TRBV9
clone_size: NA
j_call: TRBJ1-2

cdr3_aa: CASSYSIAAQPQHF
d_call: NA
v_call: TRBV6-5
clone_size: NA
j_call: TRBJ1-5

cdr3_aa: CATSEQRQGWSDTQYF
d_call: TRBD1
v_call: TRBV24-1
clone_size: NA
j_call: TRBJ2-3

cdr3_aa: CASSLMGVKAGATGYTF
d_call: NA
v_call: TRBV7-9
clone_size: NA
j_call: TRBJ1-2

cdr3_aa: CASTRTSGRYGELFF
d_call: TRBD2
v_call: TRBV3-1/TRBV3-2
clone_size: once
j_call: TRBJ2-2

cdr3_aa: CASSPTTNTEAFF
d_call: NA
v_call: TRBV6-4
clone_size: NA
j_call: TRBJ1-1

cdr3_aa: CASSERGGFQETQYF
d_call: NA
v_call: TRBV14
clone_size: NA
j_call: TRBJ2-5

cdr3_aa: CASSYSILTGGNEQFF
d_call: TRBD1
v_call: TRBV6-5
clone_size: NA
j_call: TRBJ2-1

cdr3_aa: CASSVDSYSNQPQHF
d_call: NA
v_call: TRBV9
clone_size: NA
j_call: TRBJ1-5

cdr3_aa: CASSPGLDYNEQFF
d_call: TRBD2
v_call: TRBV3-1/TRBV3-2
clone_size: few
j_call: TRBJ2-1